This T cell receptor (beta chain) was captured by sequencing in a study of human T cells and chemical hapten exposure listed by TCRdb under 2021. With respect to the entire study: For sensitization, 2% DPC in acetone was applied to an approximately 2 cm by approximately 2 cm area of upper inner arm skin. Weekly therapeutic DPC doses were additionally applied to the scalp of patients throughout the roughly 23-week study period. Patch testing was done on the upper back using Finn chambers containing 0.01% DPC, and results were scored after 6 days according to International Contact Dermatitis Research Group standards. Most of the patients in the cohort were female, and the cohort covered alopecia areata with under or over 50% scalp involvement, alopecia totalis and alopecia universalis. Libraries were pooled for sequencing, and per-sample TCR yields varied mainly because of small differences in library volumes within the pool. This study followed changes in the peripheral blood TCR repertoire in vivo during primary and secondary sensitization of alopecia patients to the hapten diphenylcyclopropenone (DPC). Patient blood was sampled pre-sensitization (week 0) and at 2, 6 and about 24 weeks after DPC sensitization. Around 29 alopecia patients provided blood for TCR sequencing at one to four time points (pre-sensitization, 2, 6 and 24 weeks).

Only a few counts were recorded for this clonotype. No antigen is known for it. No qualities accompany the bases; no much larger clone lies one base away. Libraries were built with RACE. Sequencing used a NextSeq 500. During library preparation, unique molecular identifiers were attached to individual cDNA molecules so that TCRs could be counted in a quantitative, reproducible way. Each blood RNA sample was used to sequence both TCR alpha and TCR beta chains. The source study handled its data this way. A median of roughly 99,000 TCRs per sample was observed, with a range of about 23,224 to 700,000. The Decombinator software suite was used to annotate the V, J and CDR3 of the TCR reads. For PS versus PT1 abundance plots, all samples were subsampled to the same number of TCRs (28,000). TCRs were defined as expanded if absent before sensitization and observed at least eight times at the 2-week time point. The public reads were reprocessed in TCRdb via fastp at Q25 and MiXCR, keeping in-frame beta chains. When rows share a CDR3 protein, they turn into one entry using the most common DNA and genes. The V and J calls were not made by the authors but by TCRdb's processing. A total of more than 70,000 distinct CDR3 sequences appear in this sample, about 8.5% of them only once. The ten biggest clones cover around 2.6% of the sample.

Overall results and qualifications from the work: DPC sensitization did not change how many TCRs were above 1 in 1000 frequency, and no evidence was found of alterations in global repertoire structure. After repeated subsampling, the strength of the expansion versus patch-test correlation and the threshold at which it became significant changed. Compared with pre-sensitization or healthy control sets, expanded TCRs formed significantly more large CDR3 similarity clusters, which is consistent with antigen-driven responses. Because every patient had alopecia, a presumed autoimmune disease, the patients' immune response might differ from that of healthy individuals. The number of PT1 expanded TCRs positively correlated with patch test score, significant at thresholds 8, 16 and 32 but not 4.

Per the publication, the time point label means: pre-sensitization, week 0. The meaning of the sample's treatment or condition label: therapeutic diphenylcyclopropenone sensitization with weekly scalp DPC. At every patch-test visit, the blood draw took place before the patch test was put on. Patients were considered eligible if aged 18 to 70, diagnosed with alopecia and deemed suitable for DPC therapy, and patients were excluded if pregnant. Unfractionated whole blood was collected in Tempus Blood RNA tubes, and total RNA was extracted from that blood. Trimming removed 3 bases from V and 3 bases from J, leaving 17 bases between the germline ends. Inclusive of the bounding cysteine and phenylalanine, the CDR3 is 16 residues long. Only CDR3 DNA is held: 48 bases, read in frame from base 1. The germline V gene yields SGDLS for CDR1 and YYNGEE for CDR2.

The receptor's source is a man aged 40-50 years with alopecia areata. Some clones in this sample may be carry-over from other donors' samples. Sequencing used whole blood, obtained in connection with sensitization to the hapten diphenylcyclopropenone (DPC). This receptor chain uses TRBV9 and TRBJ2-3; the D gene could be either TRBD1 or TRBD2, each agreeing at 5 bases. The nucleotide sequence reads TGTGCCAGCAGCGGCCCCTCGGGGCAGCAAACAGATACGCAGTATTTT. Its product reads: CASSGPSGQQTDTQYF.